The T cell receptor (beta chain) described here comes from a study of OX40 agonist ivuxolimab in advanced cancers. As for the study more broadly: The costimulatory receptor OX40 (CD134) was targeted by ivuxolimab, a fully human IgG2 agonistic monoclonal antibody. Intravenous ivuxolimab was administered to patients every 2 weeks at six dose levels: 0.01, 0.1, 0.3, 1.5, 3 and 10 mg/kg. Among the approximately 50 dose-escalation patients, 19 had hepatocellular carcinoma, roughly 15 melanoma, 9 renal cell carcinoma and 9 head and neck cancer. The dose-escalation cohort was roughly 80% male with a mean age of around 64 years, ranging from roughly 20 to 80. Patients were allowed to have had prior anti-PD-1, anti-PD-L1 or anti-CTLA-4 therapy, and 30% to 40% of the dose-escalation patients had been treated with checkpoint inhibitors. Three dose-escalation patients achieved partial responses, one with hepatocellular carcinoma and two with cutaneous melanoma. Peripheral TCRbeta sequencing aimed to test whether ivuxolimab altered TCR sequence diversity and caused clonal T-cell expansion. The paper reports the monotherapy dose-escalation portion (N ≈ 50 patients) of the phase I ivuxolimab trial. Results and caveats for the whole study, not just this receptor: The antigen specificity of the clonally expanded peripheral T cells was not determined. Low levels of normalized T-cell clonal expansion were also seen in some patients who did not respond. At doses from 0.1 to 3.0 mg/kg, clonal expansion was seen in both CD4+ and CD8+ blood T cells between baseline and week 6. After ivuxolimab, CD8+ T cells had more expanded clones than CD4+ T cells on average. In partial responders in the 0.1-3.0 mg/kg groups, normalized peripheral clonal expansion was found to be among the lowest, especially among CD8+ T cells.

About this clone itself: Its recognized antigen is unknown. No qualities accompany the bases; no much larger clone lies one base away.

For sequencing of the TCRbeta CDR3 region, genomic DNA was extracted from the sorted cells. TCRbeta CDR3 regions were sequenced using the immunoSEQ Assay. TCRdb's version of the immuneACCESS table is confined to in-frame rearrangements and falls short of the full clone set. An unresolved V gene accounts for under half of the shortfall where checked; the remainder is of unknown origin. The sample includes about 69,000 clones, with around 90% observed a single time. About 2.7% of the sample belongs to the ten largest clones. V lost 1 base and J lost 1 base; the stretch between them is 17 bases long. CDR1 and CDR2 are read off the germline V gene as LGHNT and FRNRAP. Spanning cysteine to phenylalanine, the CDR3 consists of 17 amino acids. The retained sequence is limited to the CDR3, 51 bases, with the frame set at the first base. Patients with a history of autoimmune disease or receiving systemic immunosuppression were excluded from the trial. Peripheral blood for TCR sequencing was drawn from every dose cohort at baseline, at cycle 4 day 1 and at cycle 7 day 1. Samples were obtained from an open-label, multicenter, first-in-human phase I dose-escalation trial of ivuxolimab. Adults with locally advanced or metastatic head and neck squamous cell, hepatocellular, melanoma or renal cell carcinoma were enrolled in the trial. CD4+ and CD8+ T cells were sorted separately from peripheral blood before TCR sequencing.

The sample was CD4+ or CD8+ T cells sorted from blood, taken in a trial of the OX40 agonist ivuxolimab. The clonotype originates from an adult with an advanced solid tumor such as melanoma, head and neck, liver or kidney cancer. This chain is built from TRBV12-5 and TRBJ2-7; the D gene is perhaps TRBD2, from 7 matching bases. The base sequence is TGTGCTAGTGGTTTGGACCGAGGGGGGGGACGGTCCTACGAGCAGTACTTC. This yields the protein CASGLDRGGGRSYEQYF.